This T cell receptor beta chain was profiled in a study of CD8+CD57+ T cells in acquired aplastic anemia. Across the study: DNA from sorted CD4+ and CD8+ cells averaged roughly 3.4 ug. Study outcomes and limitations: Between patients and controls, CD8+ Simpson's diversity did not vary significantly. Researchers report that twenty-nine CD8+ CDR3 sequences appeared in both patients and controls.

The patients chosen for sequencing had shown expansion of CD8+CD57+ cells (detected by flow cytometry). Every patient was diagnosed with severe acquired aplastic anemia. For CDR3 and TCR beta VDJ profiling, genomic DNA was the template used. Each CDR3 protein is one row after TCRdb ran MiXCR on the reads. The repertoire includes around 150,000 distinct CDR3 sequences, roughly 43% of them detected once, and approximately 3% sits in the top ten. This CDR3 contains 16 residues. Trimming removed 3 bases at V and 0 bases at J, with 12 bases between. Germline CDR1 SNHLY, CDR2 FYNNEI. As regards this clonotype: Its target is unknown.

This TCR was sampled from a human donor with aplastic anemia. The rearrangement uses TRBV2 and TRBJ1-3; no clear D gene. Input material: sorted CD4+, CD8+, or CD8+CD57+ T cells (not recorded which) from PBMCs. CDR3 sequence reads: CASSETYRNSGNTIYF. The CDR3 nucleotides are TGTGCCAGCAGTGAGACTTATCGCAACTCTGGAAACACCATATATTTT.